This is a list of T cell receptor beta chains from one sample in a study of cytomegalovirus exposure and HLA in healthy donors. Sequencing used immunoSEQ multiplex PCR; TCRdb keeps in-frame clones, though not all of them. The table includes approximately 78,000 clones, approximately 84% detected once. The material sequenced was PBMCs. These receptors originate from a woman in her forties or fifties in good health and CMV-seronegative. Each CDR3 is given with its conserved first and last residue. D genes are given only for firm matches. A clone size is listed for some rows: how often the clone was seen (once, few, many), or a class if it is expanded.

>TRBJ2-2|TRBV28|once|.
CASSLGASITGELFF
TGTGCCAGCAGTCTAGGGGCCAGCATCACCGGGGAGCTGTTTTTT
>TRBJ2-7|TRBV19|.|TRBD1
CASSIFGQGNSYEQYF
TGTGCCAGTAGTATATTTGGACAGGGCAATTCCTACGAGCAGTACTTC
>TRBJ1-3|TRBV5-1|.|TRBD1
CASSYGQGGNTIYF
TGCGCCAGCAGCTATGGACAGGGTGGAAACACCATATATTTT
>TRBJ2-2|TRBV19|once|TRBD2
CASSVISGSSGELFF
TGTGCCAGTTCTGTGATTAGCGGGAGTTCCGGGGAGCTGTTTTTT
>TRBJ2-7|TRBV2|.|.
CATRGASYEQYF
TGTGCCACCCGGGGAGCCTCCTACGAGCAGTACTTC
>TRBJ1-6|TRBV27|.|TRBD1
CASSLGTGISPLHF
TGTGCCAGCAGTCTCGGGACAGGAATTTCACCCCTCCACTTT
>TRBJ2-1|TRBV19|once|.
CASSIAGENEQFF
TGTGCCAGTAGTATAGCTGGGGAGAATGAGCAGTTCTTC
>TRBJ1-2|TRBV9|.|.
CASSARYGREDGYTF
TGTGCCAGCAGCGCACGTTATGGTAGGGAGGATGGCTACACCTTC
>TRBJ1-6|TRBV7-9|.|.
CASSSRQEGRDSPLHF
TGTGCCAGCAGCTCGCGTCAGGAGGGAAGGGATTCACCCCTCCACTTT
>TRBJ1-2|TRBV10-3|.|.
CAIRDNLGNYGYTF
TGTGCCATCAGGGACAATCTGGGGAACTATGGCTACACCTTC
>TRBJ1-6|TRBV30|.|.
CAWGGESSSYNSPLHF
TGTGCCTGGGGCGGGGAGAGCAGCTCCTATAATTCACCCCTCCACTTT
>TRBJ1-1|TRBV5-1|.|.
CASSSLIDTEAFF
TGCGCCAGCAGCTCCTTAATAGACACTGAAGCTTTCTTT
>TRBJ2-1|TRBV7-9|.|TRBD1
CASSPLRDRGNEQFF
TGTGCCAGCAGCCCACTCCGGGACAGGGGGAATGAGCAGTTCTTC
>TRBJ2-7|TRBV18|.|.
CASSPRGRSSYEQYF
TGTGCCAGCTCACCACGGGGCAGGAGCTCCTACGAGCAGTACTTC
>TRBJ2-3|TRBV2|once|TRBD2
CASRAGTSGMNTQYF
TGTGCCAGCAGGGCCGGGACTAGCGGGATGAATACGCAGTATTTT
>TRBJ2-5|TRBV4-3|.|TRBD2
CASSQAPATSGGIQETQYF
TGCGCCAGCAGCCAAGCCCCAGCGACTAGCGGGGGGATACAAGAGACCCAGTACTTC
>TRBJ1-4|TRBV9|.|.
CASSVGWQGGEKLFF
TGTGCCAGCAGCGTAGGGTGGCAGGGTGGTGAAAAACTGTTTTTT
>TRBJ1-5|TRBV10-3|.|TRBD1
CAISESGGGQPQHF
TGTGCCATCAGTGAGTCAGGGGGCGGTCAGCCCCAGCATTTT
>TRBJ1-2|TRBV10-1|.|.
CASFIQSGYTF
TGCGCCAGTTTCATCCAGTCCGGCTACACCTTC
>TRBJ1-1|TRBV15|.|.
CATSRGYGGNTEAFF
TGTGCCACCAGCAGAGGATACGGAGGGAACACTGAAGCTTTCTTT
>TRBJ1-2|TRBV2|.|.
CASSLGSSGGYGYTF
TGTGCCAGCAGCCTAGGGAGCTCGGGGGGCTATGGCTACACCTTC
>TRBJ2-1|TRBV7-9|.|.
CASSRAHGPAYNEQFF
TGTGCCAGCAGCCGTGCCCATGGGCCCGCATACAATGAGCAGTTCTTC
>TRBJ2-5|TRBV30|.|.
CAWSVRPLDVWDKYRETQYF
TGTGCCTGGAGTGTACGACCGTTGGATGTATGGGACAAGTATCGAGAGACCCAGTACTTC
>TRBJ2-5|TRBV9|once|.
CASSVGQETQYF
TGTGCCAGCAGCGTCGGGCAAGAGACCCAGTACTTC
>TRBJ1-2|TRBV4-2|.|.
CASSQLELTGPYGYTF
TGTGCCAGCAGCCAATTAGAGTTGACAGGCCCTTATGGCTACACCTTC
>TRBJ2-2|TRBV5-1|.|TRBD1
CASSPRGPNTGELFF
TGCGCCAGCAGCCCCAGGGGGCCCAACACCGGGGAGCTGTTTTTT
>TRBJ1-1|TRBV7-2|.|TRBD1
CASSSGQGFSIDTEAFF
TGTGCCAGCAGCTCCGGACAGGGGTTCTCAATCGACACTGAAGCTTTCTTT
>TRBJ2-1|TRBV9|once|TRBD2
CASSVGTGLAGGREQFF
TGTGCCAGCAGCGTAGGGACTGGACTAGCGGGGGGGCGGGAGCAGTTCTTC
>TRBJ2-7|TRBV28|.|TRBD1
CASSTSGTAGEQYF
TGTGCCAGCAGTACCTCTGGGACAGCAGGCGAGCAGTACTTC
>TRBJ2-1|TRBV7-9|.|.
CASSFIREDFNEQFF
TGTGCCAGCAGCTTTATCAGGGAAGACTTCAATGAGCAGTTCTTC
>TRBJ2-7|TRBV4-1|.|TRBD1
CASSQQDRGYEQYF
TGCGCCAGCAGCCAACAAGACAGGGGCTACGAGCAGTACTTC
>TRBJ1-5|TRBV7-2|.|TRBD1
CASSLGTGGHQPQHF
TGTGCCAGCAGCTTAGGGACAGGGGGCCATCAGCCCCAGCATTTT
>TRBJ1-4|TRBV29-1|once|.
CSVEDSGTSNEKLFF
TGCAGCGTTGAAGATTCCGGGACAAGTAATGAAAAACTGTTTTTT
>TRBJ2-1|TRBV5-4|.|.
CASSRTLAETYNEQFF
TGTGCCAGCAGCAGGACACTAGCTGAGACCTACAATGAGCAGTTCTTC
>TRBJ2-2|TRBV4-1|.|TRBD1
CASSPKPLPGTGGRNTGELFF
TGCGCCAGCAGCCCCAAACCCCTACCCGGGACAGGGGGGAGGAACACCGGGGAGCTGTTTTTT
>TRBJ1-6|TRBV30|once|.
CACSGILNSPLHF
TGTGCCTGTTCCGGGATTCTAAATTCACCCCTCCACTTT
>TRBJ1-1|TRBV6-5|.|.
CASSYTPGAEAFF
TGTGCCAGCAGCTACACGCCGGGGGCTGAAGCTTTCTTT